This T cell receptor (beta chain) was sequenced during a study of blood T cell repertoires in COVID-19. For the study at large: Sources were T cells, B-cell-depleted T cells, or PBMCs; the material itself was cDNA or gDNA.

Original processing notes: Reference gene primer amplification in the assay estimated nucleated cell counts. Profiling relied on immunoSEQ multiplex PCR, and the TCRdb table lists in-frame clones only, not all of them. V and J calls and clone size come straight from that table; D and trimming were deduced from the DNA. The data contain approximately 25,000 clones, around three quarters of them seen just once; the ten biggest clones take up 43%. This CDR3 contains 10 residues. V dropped 8 bases and J dropped 3 bases, with 2 bases sitting between them. CDR1 and CDR2 (germline): SNHLY, FYNNEI. The sample holds a few counts of this clone.

The sequenced material came from peripheral blood. This receptor was identified in a woman aged 80 or over with acute or convalescent COVID-19. The chain couples TRBV2 to TRBJ1-3; no reliable D call. This chain's CDR3 is CASLGNTIYF. As DNA, the CDR3 is TGTGCCAGCCTTGGAAACACCATATATTTT.